This T cell receptor (beta chain) was sequenced in a study of blood T cell repertoires in COVID-19. Trimming cost V 3 bases and J 2 bases, with 17 bases left between them. The CDR3 is made up of 17 amino acids. Germline V CDR1 and CDR2: LNHDA, SQIVND (reference sequence). In the authors' workflow: It was from reference gene primer amplification that nucleated cell counts were estimated. Clones were sequenced by immunoSEQ multiplex PCR, and TCRdb holds only the in-frame ones, with some missing. The D gene and trimming were derived from the DNA, and the V and J assignments and clone size from that table. The sample holds roughly 350,000 clones, roughly 90% seen once.

The TCR sequence derives from a woman in her fifties or sixties with active or convalescent COVID-19. This rearrangement joins TRBV19 to TRBJ1-5; D may be TRBD1 (5 bases). The sequenced material came from peripheral blood. The CDR3 loop reads CASSMGQSGLGNQPQHF. The CDR3 DNA sequence: TGTGCCAGTAGTATGGGGCAATCCGGGCTCGGCAATCAGCCCCAGCATTTT.